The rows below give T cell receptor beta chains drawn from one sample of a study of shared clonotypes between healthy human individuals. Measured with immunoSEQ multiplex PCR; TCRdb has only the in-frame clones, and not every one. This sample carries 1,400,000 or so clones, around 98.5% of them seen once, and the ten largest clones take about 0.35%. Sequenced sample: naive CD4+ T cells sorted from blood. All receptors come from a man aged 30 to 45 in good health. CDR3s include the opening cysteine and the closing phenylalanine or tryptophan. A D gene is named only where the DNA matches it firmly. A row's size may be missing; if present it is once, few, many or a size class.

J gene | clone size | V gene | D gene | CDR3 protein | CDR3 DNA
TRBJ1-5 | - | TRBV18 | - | CASSPDGGRSQPQHF | TGTGCCAGCTCACCGGACGGGGGACGTAGTCAGCCCCAGCATTTT
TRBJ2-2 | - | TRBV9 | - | CASSAPRGANTGELFF | TGTGCCAGCAGCGCCCCTCGGGGAGCGAACACCGGGGAGCTGTTTTTT
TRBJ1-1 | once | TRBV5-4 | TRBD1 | CASSPKGQGASEAFF | TGTGCCAGCAGCCCAAAAGGTCAGGGGGCGAGTGAAGCTTTCTTT
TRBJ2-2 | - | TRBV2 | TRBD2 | CASNLAGGTGELFF | TGTGCCAGCAACCTAGCGGGAGGAACCGGGGAGCTGTTTTTT
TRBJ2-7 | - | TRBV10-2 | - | CASVGPHFYEQYF | TGCGCCAGCGTGGGGCCCCACTTCTACGAGCAGTACTTC
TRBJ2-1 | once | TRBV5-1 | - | CASSLGGRDNEQFF | TGCGCCAGCAGCTTGGGGGGGCGAGACAATGAGCAGTTCTTC
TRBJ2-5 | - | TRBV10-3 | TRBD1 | CAISTDRAQETQYF | TGTGCCATCAGCACAGACAGGGCCCAAGAGACCCAGTACTTC
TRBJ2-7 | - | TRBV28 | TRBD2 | CASSPNRGTSGIYF | TGTGCCAGCAGCCCCAATCGGGGGACTAGCGGGATCTACTTC
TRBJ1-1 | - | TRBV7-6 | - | CASSRGQSTEAFF | TGTGCCAGCAGCCGCGGACAGAGCACTGAAGCTTTCTTT
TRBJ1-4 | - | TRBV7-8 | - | CASSFSKGQENEKLFF | TGTGCCAGCAGCTTTTCAAAGGGACAAGAGAATGAAAAACTGTTTTTT
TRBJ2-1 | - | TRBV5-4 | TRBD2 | CASSLAGSGGREQFF | TGTGCCAGCAGCTTGGCGGGTAGCGGGGGACGGGAGCAGTTCTTC
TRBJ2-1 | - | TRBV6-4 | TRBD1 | CASSHIPGGVNNEQFF | TGTGCCAGCAGCCACATCCCAGGGGGCGTCAACAATGAGCAGTTCTTC
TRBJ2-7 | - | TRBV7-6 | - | CASSPGVGGQREEQYF | TGTGCCAGCAGTCCGGGAGTGGGTGGACAACGGGAAGAGCAGTACTTC
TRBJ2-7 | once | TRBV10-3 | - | CAISPGSPNPLEQYF | TGTGCCATCAGCCCAGGGAGCCCGAACCCCCTGGAGCAGTACTTC
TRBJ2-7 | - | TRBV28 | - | CASKHLRETYEQYF | TGTGCCAGCAAACACCTCAGGGAAACCTACGAGCAGTACTTC
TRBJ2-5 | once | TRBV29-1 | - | CSVEVSAVGETQYF | TGCAGCGTTGAAGTATCGGCTGTGGGAGAGACCCAGTACTTC
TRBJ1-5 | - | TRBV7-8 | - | CASSSSTWAGDQPQHF | TGTGCCAGCAGCTCATCAACCTGGGCAGGAGATCAGCCCCAGCATTTT
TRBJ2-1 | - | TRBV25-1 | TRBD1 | CASSLGNRGGFQFF | TGTGCCAGCAGTTTGGGGAACAGGGGCGGGTTTCAGTTCTTC
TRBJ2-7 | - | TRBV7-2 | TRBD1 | CASRRDRPYEQYF | TGTGCCAGCAGAAGGGACAGGCCCTACGAGCAGTACTTC
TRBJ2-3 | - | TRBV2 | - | CASKDQDTQYF | TGTGCCAGCAAAGACCAAGATACGCAGTATTTT
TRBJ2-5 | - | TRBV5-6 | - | CASSLVGKGETQYF | TGTGCCAGCAGCTTGGTGGGGAAGGGGGAGACCCAGTACTTC
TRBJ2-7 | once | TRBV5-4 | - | CASSLGGQNYEQYF | TGTGCCAGCAGCTTGGGCGGGCAGAACTACGAGCAGTACTTC
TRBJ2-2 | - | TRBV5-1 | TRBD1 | CASSSGQGGDRGELFF | TGCGCCAGCAGCTCCGGACAGGGCGGGGACCGAGGGGAGCTGTTTTTT
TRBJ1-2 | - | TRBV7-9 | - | CASSLLGGAGNYGYTF | TGTGCCAGCAGCCTTTTAGGAGGGGCAGGGAACTATGGCTACACCTTC
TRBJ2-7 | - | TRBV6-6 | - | CATCNWGQGEQYF | TGTGCCACCTGCAACTGGGGGCAGGGCGAGCAGTACTTC
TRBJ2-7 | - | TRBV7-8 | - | CASSLERVRAYEQYF | TGTGCCAGCAGCTTAGAACGCGTCAGGGCCTACGAGCAGTACTTC
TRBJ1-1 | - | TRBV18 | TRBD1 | CASSPLPGQHMNTEAFF | TGTGCCAGCTCACCACTACCGGGACAGCATATGAACACTGAAGCTTTCTTT
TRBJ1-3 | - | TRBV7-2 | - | CASSYHREGGNTIYF | TGTGCCAGCAGCTACCACAGGGAAGGTGGAAACACCATATATTTT
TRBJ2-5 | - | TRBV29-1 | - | CSVGQGTQETQYF | TGCAGCGTGGGGCAGGGGACGCAAGAGACCCAGTACTTC
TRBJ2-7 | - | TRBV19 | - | CASSIHEDYEQYF | TGTGCCAGTAGTATCCATGAAGACTACGAGCAGTACTTC
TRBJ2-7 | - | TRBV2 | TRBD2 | CASSIGGRALGSYEQYF | TGTGCCAGCAGCATCGGTGGGAGGGCCCTCGGGTCCTACGAGCAGTACTTC
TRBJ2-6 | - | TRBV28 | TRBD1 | CASSLYTGGSGANVLTF | TGTGCCAGCAGTTTGTATACAGGGGGCTCTGGGGCCAACGTCCTGACTTTC
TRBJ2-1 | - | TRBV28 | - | CASTPGLNNEQFF | TGTGCCAGCACCCCGGGACTGAACAATGAGCAGTTCTTC
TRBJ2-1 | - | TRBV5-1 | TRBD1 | CASSFLSTGGDEQFF | TGCGCCAGCAGCTTCCTGTCGACAGGGGGCGATGAGCAGTTCTTC
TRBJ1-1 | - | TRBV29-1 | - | CSVGGWGTEAFF | TGCAGCGTTGGGGGATGGGGCACTGAAGCTTTCTTT
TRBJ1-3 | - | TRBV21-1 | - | CASSTQTGAGNTIYF | TGTGCCAGCAGCACTCAGACAGGGGCTGGAAACACCATATATTTT
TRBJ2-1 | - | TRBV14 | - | CASSQVIGSFYNEQFF | TGTGCCAGCAGCCAAGTGATAGGGTCATTCTACAATGAGCAGTTCTTC
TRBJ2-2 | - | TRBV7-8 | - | CASSLYHREAGELFF | TGTGCCAGCAGCTTATATCACAGGGAGGCCGGGGAGCTGTTTTTT
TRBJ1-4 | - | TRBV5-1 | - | CASSLGMDNEKLFF | TGCGCCAGCAGCTTGGGGATGGATAATGAAAAACTGTTTTTT
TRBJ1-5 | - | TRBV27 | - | CASSPVSGTNQPQHF | TGTGCCAGCAGCCCCGTTTCAGGGACGAATCAGCCCCAGCATTTT
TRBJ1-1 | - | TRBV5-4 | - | CASSLARGNTEAFF | TGTGCCAGCAGCTTGGCCCGGGGGAACACTGAAGCTTTCTTT
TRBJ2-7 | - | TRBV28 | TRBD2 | CASSLLRWEGSYEQYF | TGTGCCAGCAGTCTTTTGAGGTGGGAGGGTTCCTACGAGCAGTACTTC
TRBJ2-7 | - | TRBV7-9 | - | CASSLLATSYEQYF | TGTGCCAGCAGCTTATTAGCTACCTCCTACGAGCAGTACTTC
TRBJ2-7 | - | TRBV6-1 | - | CASSEARSFYEQYF | TGTGCCAGCAGTGAAGCAAGGTCCTTCTACGAGCAGTACTTC